A single sample is the source of the 10 T cell receptor beta chains below, sequenced in a study of blood T cell repertoires in COVID-19. The protocol was immunoSEQ multiplex PCR, while the TCRdb copy is restricted to in-frame clones and leaves out a portion. This repertoire shows approximately 65,000 clones, over 75% found once; its top ten account for 15% to 20%. The material sequenced was peripheral blood. Every receptor here comes from a man in his sixties with acute or convalescent COVID-19.

The chain has TRBV7-9 and TRBJ2-1, with 10 bases fitting TRBD2. V shed 7 bases and J 9 bases; nucleotides not matched to a gene: 9. The CDR3 spans 14 residues. The germline V gene encodes CDR1 SEHNR and CDR2 FQNEAQ (reference sequence). The CDR3 spells CASTTGTSEGEQFF. Written as DNA, the CDR3 is TGTGCCAGCACCACGGGGACTAGCGAGGGTGAGCAGTTCTTC.

The chain has TRBV5-6 and TRBJ2-7, with 13 bases that match TRBD2. The germline V gene encodes CDR1 SGHDT and CDR2 YYEEEE. The CDR3 spans 16 residues. J gave up 7 bases and V 2 bases, and 9 bases lay outside the gene matches. CDR3 in DNA: TGTGCCAGCAGCTTACTAAAACTAGCGGGAGGGCAAGAGCAGTACTTC. It specifies CASSLLKLAGGQEQYF.

The chain recombines TRBV12-5 with TRBJ2-2, with 8 bases that match TRBD2. The V gene end was trimmed by 2 bases and the J gene end by 6 bases; junction bases not matched to a gene: 8. The CDR3 has 16 residues. From germline, CDR1 is LGHNT and CDR2 FRNRAP. The CDR3 loop is CASGLTTSGSPGELFF. CDR3 nucleotides: TGTGCTAGTGGTTTGACCACAAGCGGGAGTCCCGGGGAGCTGTTTTTT.

The chain combines TRBV2 with TRBJ2-5; TRBD1 might be the D (6 bases). The V gene's germline CDR1 is SNHLY and CDR2 FYNNEI. The V end lost 9 bases, the J end lost 5 bases, and 13 bases lay between the germline ends. The CDR3 length is 12 residues. This chain's CDR3 is CARAGVGETQYF. CDR3 in DNA: TGTGCCAGAGCAGGGGTCGGGGAGACCCAGTACTTC.

The chain combines TRBV15 with TRBJ2-5; 8 positions match TRBD1. V dropped 6 bases and J dropped 4; count of bases not matched to a gene: 13. The germline V gene has CDR1 LNHNV and CDR2 YYDKDF (reference sequence). The CDR3 has 16 amino acids. The CDR3 reads CATSIETGAGLETQYF. DNA of the CDR3: TGTGCCACCAGTATAGAGACAGGGGCAGGGTTAGAGACCCAGTACTTC.

CDR3 sequence reads: CATSERIFDGYTF. Here the CDR3 DNA reads TGTGCCACCAGTGAGAGGATTTTTGATGGCTACACCTTC. The V call is TRBV24-1, the J call TRBJ1-2; D not certain. V was trimmed by 4 bases and J by 6 bases, leaving 11 bases between them. Germline CDR1 is KGHDR and CDR2 is SFDVKD. CDR3 length: 13 residues.

This chain links TRBV6-5 with TRBJ1-1; 8 bases are shared with TRBD1. The CDR3 consists of 15 residues. With 2 bases clipped from V and 3 bases from J, the junction kept 5 bases outside the gene matches. CDR1 is MNHEY and CDR2 is SVGAGI in the germline V gene. In nucleotides, the CDR3 is TGTGCCAGCAGTTACCGGACAGGGAAGGACACTGAAGCTTTCTTT. Translated, it gives CASSYRTGKDTEAFF.

The chain couples TRBV15 to TRBJ1-5; 7 bases align to TRBD1. With 0 bases clipped from V and 5 bases from J, the junction kept 4 bases outside the gene matches. CDR1 is LNHNV and CDR2 is YYDKDF in the germline V gene (reference sequence). The CDR3 contains 15 residues. CDR3 sequence (DNA): TGTGCCACCAGCAGAGATCAGGGGGGCCATCAGCCCCAGCATTTT. Its translation: CATSRDQGGHQPQHF.

This clone appeared many times. This chain connects TRBV27 to TRBJ2-1; 8 bases map to TRBD2. The CDR3 is made up of 14 amino acids. Germline V gene sequence: CDR1 MNHEY, CDR2 SMNVEV (reference sequence). V shed 6 bases and J 10 bases; nucleotides not matched to a gene: 11. CDR3 nucleotide sequence: TGTGCCAGCAGGGCGGGAGGCCCCAACTGGGAGCAGTTCTTC. This encodes CASRAGGPNWEQFF.

The chain uses TRBV3-1 (or the pseudogene TRBV3-2) and TRBJ2-3; 11 positions agree with TRBD2. Per the germline V gene, CDR1 is LGHDT and CDR2 is YNNKEL (reference sequence). The CDR3 contains 19 residues. V trimming: 3 bases; J trimming: 2 bases; junction bases outside the gene matches: 13. The CDR3 sequence: CASSHPGTSGNRYTDTQYF. CDR3 in DNA: TGTGCCAGCAGCCACCCCGGGACTAGCGGAAACCGCTACACAGATACGCAGTATTTT.